The 5 T cell receptor beta chains below were found in one sample sequenced in a study of tumor-infiltrating lymphocytes in primary liver carcinoma. Using a constant-region primer together with ProtoScript II reverse transcriptase, TCR beta cDNA was made from roughly 520 ng of total RNA. ARM-PCR was slightly modified, and three nested multiplex PCR rounds with it gave rise to the TCR beta libraries. A C-beta reverse primer was combined with TRBV1-TRBV30 forward primers in the first two PCR rounds, and each round had ten to eleven cycles. MiXCR, run by TCRdb on the multiplex PCR reads, gives a single entry per CDR3 protein. The sample includes 100,000 or so distinct CDR3 sequences, approximately 78% of them seen just once. The study co-extracted DNA and RNA from about 21-30 mg of unsorted bulk tissue. Sequencing input: liver tumor tissue from sampling region 3. Specified subset: tumor region T3, left-lateral pole. The receptors were gathered from a man in his forties with primary liver carcinoma and hepatitis B virus infection.

On this clonotype: An end of the junction does not agree with germline; a read error may underlie this. This sequence joins TRBV12-3 or TRBV12-4 and TRBJ2-3; TRBD2 aligns across 7 bases. This CDR3 comprises 14 residues. The CDR3 protein is CASSLGGTPDTHYF. The CDR3 region has the DNA TGTGCCAGCAGCTTGGGGGGGACTCCGGATACGCATTATTTT.

This clonotype appeared a few times. This may be a read error: a much more frequent sequence differs by one nucleotide. The chain carries TRBV6-1 and TRBJ2-3; D gene uncertain. The CDR3 consists of 16 residues. CDR1 and CDR2 (germline): MNHNS, SASEGT. V was clipped by 7 bases and J by 0 bases, with 17 bases between them. CDR3 coding DNA: TGTGCCAGCACCGCCCAGTGGGCGGCTAGCACAGATACGCAGTATTTT. Amino acid sequence: CASTAQWAASTDTQYF.

The rearrangement uses TRBV12-3 or TRBV12-4 and TRBJ2-3; 14 nucleotides match TRBD2. J gave up 15 bases and V 7 bases, and 18 bases lay outside the gene matches. The CDR3 has 16 amino acids. The DNA for the CDR3 is TGTGCCAGCACCTGGGGACTAGCGGGAGTCAACGATACACACTATTTT. Translating it yields CASTWGLAGVNDTHYF.

V usage is TRBV12-3 or TRBV12-4 and J usage is TRBJ2-7, with D tentatively TRBD1 (6 bases). Trimming removed 6 bases at V and 3 bases at J, with 15 bases between. The CDR3 contains 14 residues. CDR3: CASSSQGFGYEQYF. Written as DNA, the CDR3 is TGTGCCAGCAGCTCACAGGGTTTCGGCTACGAGCAGTACTTC.

As concerns this clonotype: An end of the junction does not agree with germline; a read error may underlie this. The rearrangement links TRBV5-6 to TRBJ2-5, with D possibly matching TRBD1 (5 bases). Germline V gene lookup returns CDR1 SGHDT and CDR2 YYEEEE. The CDR3 covers 14 residues. Written as DNA, the CDR3 is TGTGTCAGCAGCTCAGGGCGACATGGTCTGCCCCAGTACTTC. This translates into CVSSSGRHGLPQYF.